These 27 T cell receptor beta chains came from one sample sequenced in a study of OX40 agonist ivuxolimab in advanced cancers. TCRdb keeps only in-frame clones here, not all; method: immunoSEQ multiplex PCR. The sample shows some 19,000 clones, about four fifths of them seen only once. The sequencing here drew on CD4+ or CD8+ T cells sorted from blood, taken in a trial of the OX40 agonist ivuxolimab. All receptors derive from an adult with an advanced solid tumor such as melanoma, head and neck, liver or kidney cancer.

The chain uses TRBV9 and TRBJ2-5; 12 bases fit TRBD1. The germline V gene has CDR1 SGDLS and CDR2 YYNGEE. CDR3 length: 15 amino acids. The J segment lost 5 bases and the V segment lost 2 bases, leaving 4 bases of the junction unmatched. CDR3 DNA sequence: TGTGCCAGCAGCGTCCGGGACAGGGGGCCCGAGACCCAGTACTTC. Protein product: CASSVRDRGPETQYF.

The gene calls are TRBV9 and TRBJ1-5; D remains unclear. The length of the CDR3 is 14 residues. Between the trimmed V and J ends, which lost 0 bases and 4 bases, there was a span of 8 bases. Looked up from germline, CDR1 is SGDLS and CDR2 is YYNGEE. The CDR3 sequence: CASSVDSLNQPQHF. The CDR3 DNA reads TGTGCCAGCAGCGTAGATTCCCTAAATCAGCCCCAGCATTTT.

This sequence joins TRBV4-3 and TRBJ2-2; the match to TRBD1 covers 7 bases. The V gene end was trimmed by 4 bases and the J gene end by 4 bases; junction bases not matched to a gene: 6. The germline V gene has CDR1 LGHNA and CDR2 YSLEER. The length of the CDR3 is 15 residues. The CDR3 DNA sequence: TGCGCCAGCAGCCTCGGGACAGAGGGCACCGGGGAGCTGTTTTTT. Amino acids: CASSLGTEGTGELFF.

The chain carries TRBV19 and TRBJ1-5, with TRBD1 as a possible D gene (5 bases). Germline CDR1 reads LNHDA; CDR2 reads SQIVND (reference sequence). CDR3 length: 15 residues. With 8 bases removed from V and 0 bases from J, the gap between germline ends came to 14 bases. The CDR3 sequence: CASLISGSSNQPQHF. The CDR3 DNA reads as TGTGCCAGTTTAATCTCAGGGAGTAGCAATCAGCCCCAGCATTTT.

The V gene is TRBV25-1, the J gene TRBJ2-7; D is possibly TRBD2 (5 bases). CDR1 and CDR2 (germline): MGHDK, SYGVNS. CDR3 length equals 13 residues. Trimming cost V 5 bases and J 3 bases, with 11 bases left between them. CDR3 nucleotides: TGTGCCAGCAGTCCCCGGGGAGACTACGAGCAGTACTTC. Its translation: CASSPRGDYEQYF.

This clone has only one observation. The chain uses TRBV15 and TRBJ1-1, with D uncertain. CDR3 size: 14 residues. Trimming took 0 bases from V and 6 from J, leaving 11 bases between them. Germline-derived CDR1 and CDR2 are LNHNV and YYDKDF (reference sequence). The CDR3 loop is CATSRDSGPAEAFF. The CDR3 DNA reads as TGTGCCACCAGCAGAGATTCGGGCCCCGCTGAAGCTTTCTTT.

This rearrangement joins TRBV10-3 to TRBJ1-2; 7 positions match TRBD1. The germline V gene encodes CDR1 ENHRY and CDR2 SYGVKD. The V and J ends lost 0 bases and 3 bases, in that order; junction bases with no gene match: 7. This CDR3 is built from 16 residues. The CDR3 region has the DNA TGTGCCATCAGTGAGTCGACAACAGGGGATTACTATGGCTACACCTTC. The encoded protein is CAISESTTGDYYGYTF.

This clone appeared a few times. CDR3 loop: CASSQDLAGGPDTQYF. As DNA, the CDR3 is TGCGCCAGCAGCCAAGATCTAGCGGGGGGGCCAGATACGCAGTATTTT. The chain joins TRBV4-3 to TRBJ2-3; 12 bases align to TRBD2. In germline, CDR1 is LGHNA, CDR2 YSLEER. V dropped 0 bases and J dropped 4; count of bases not matched to a gene: 2. The CDR3 sequence is 16 residues long.

This clone rates as medium-sized. The chain joins TRBV7-2 to TRBJ1-2, with D perhaps matching TRBD1 (5 bases). The CDR3 length is 14 residues. V was clipped by 4 bases and J by 4 bases, with 13 bases between them. Germline CDR1 reads SGHTA; CDR2 reads FQGNSA. CDR3 nucleotides: TGTGCCAGCAGCTCCGGGGAGGGGAGCTATGGCTACACCTTC. Its translation: CASSSGEGSYGYTF.

The chain is built from TRBV30 and TRBJ1-4; D is ambiguous. CDR1 is GTSNPN, CDR2 SVGIG, per germline (reference sequence). This CDR3 spans 15 amino acids. The germline V and J ends were trimmed by 2 bases and 0 bases, with 10 bases remaining between them. CDR3 region: CAWSSSTATNEKLFF. The CDR3 nucleotides read TGTGCCTGGAGTAGCTCAACAGCAACTAATGAAAAACTGTTTTTT.

The chain combines TRBV7-2 with TRBJ2-2, with 10 bases identical to TRBD2. The J segment lost 3 bases and the V segment lost 7 bases, leaving 8 bases of the junction unmatched. The germline V gene has CDR1 SGHTA and CDR2 FQGNSA. CDR3 size: 16 residues. The CDR3 reads CASTLELAGYTGELFF. The CDR3 DNA reads as TGTGCCAGCACCCTTGAACTAGCGGGATACACCGGGGAGCTGTTTTTT.

This chain links TRBV7-2 with TRBJ1-1; D not resolved. The CDR3 spans 15 residues. Trimming pared 1 base from V and 0 bases from J, leaving 9 bases between. Germline V gene sequence: CDR1 SGHTA, CDR2 FQGNSA. This CDR3 is CASSLDAALNTEAFF. CDR3 DNA sequence: TGTGCCAGCAGCTTAGATGCAGCATTGAACACTGAAGCTTTCTTT.

The chain is built from TRBV15 and TRBJ2-4, with a weak D call TRBD1 (6 bases). Per germline, CDR1 LNHNV and CDR2 YYDKDF (reference sequence). This CDR3 has 14 residues. V was pared by 0 bases and J by 5 bases, with 8 bases between. The CDR3 DNA reads as TGTGCCACCAGCAGAGACAGGGGCCAAAACATTCAGTACTTC. Translating it yields CATSRDRGQNIQYF. Filled out from reference TRBV15 and TRBJ2-4, the complete variable domain reads DAMVIQNPRYQVTQFGKPVTLSCSQTLNHNVMYWYQQKSSQAPKLLFHYYDKDFNNEADTPDNFQSRRPNTSFCFLDIRSPGLGDTAMYLCATSRDRGQNIQYFGAGTRLSVL.

This rearrangement joins TRBV9 to TRBJ2-1; perhaps TRBD2 as D (6 bases). The V and J ends lost 8 bases and 0 bases respectively, with 15 bases between them. CDR3 length: 15 residues. Germline assignment: CDR1 SGDLS and CDR2 YYNGEE. Written as DNA, the CDR3 is TGTGCCAGTTCCGACGACGGGAGCTCCTACAATGAGCAGTTCTTC. Translated, it gives CASSDDGSSYNEQFF.

The genes are TRBV5-1 and TRBJ2-1; tentatively, D is TRBD1 (5 bases). Deletions cut 7 bases from V and 0 bases from J, with 8 bases between. Germline CDR1 is SGHRS and CDR2 is YFSETQ. CDR3 length: 13 residues. CDR3 DNA: TGCGCCAGCGGGGCTCGCTCCTACAATGAGCAGTTCTTC. This sequence encodes CASGARSYNEQFF.

This clone was found a few times. This chain links TRBV4-1 with TRBJ1-6; the D is unclear. This CDR3 region has 15 residues. Trimming pared 3 bases from V and 5 bases from J, leaving 11 bases between. Germline assignment: CDR1 MGHRA and CDR2 YSYEKL. The CDR3: CASSHIYTDNSPLHF. The CDR3 nucleotides read TGCGCCAGCAGCCACATTTACACAGATAATTCACCCCTCCACTTT.

V usage is TRBV7-9 and J usage is TRBJ2-7; D is possibly TRBD1 (6 bases). This CDR3 is built from 14 residues. Trimming stripped 5 bases from V and 6 bases from J, with 17 bases between. CDR1 is SEHNR, CDR2 FQNEAQ, per germline (reference sequence). CDR3 sequence (DNA): TGTGCCAGCAGCCCCGCAGGGGCTTACGGCGAGCAGTACTTC. Translating it yields CASSPAGAYGEQYF.

This clone was seen only once. This chain joins TRBV11-2 and TRBJ1-1; no definite D call. This CDR3 has 13 residues. The germline V and J ends were trimmed by 2 bases and 1 base, with 5 bases remaining between them. The germline V gene has CDR1 SGHAT and CDR2 FQNNGV. CDR3 residues: CASSLTPNTEAFF. CDR3 nucleotides: TGTGCCAGCAGCTTAACGCCGAACACTGAAGCTTTCTTT.

This clone is labeled medium-sized. The rearrangement joins TRBV27 to TRBJ2-7; TRBD1 matches at 8 bases. The CDR3 length is 14 residues. J gave up 4 bases and V 1 base, and 3 bases lay outside the gene matches. The germline gives CDR1 MNHEY, CDR2 SMNVEV (reference sequence). CDR3 protein: CASSLLGQGYEQYF. The CDR3 bases are TGTGCCAGCAGTTTATTAGGACAGGGATACGAGCAGTACTTC.

For this clone: Possible read error: a much larger clone is one base away. The rearrangement uses TRBV2 and TRBJ1-2; tentative D call: TRBD1 (5 bases). This CDR3 is built from 13 residues. V gave up 11 bases and J gave up 10 bases, with 23 bases separating them. Germline values: CDR1 SNHLY, CDR2 FYNNEI. The CDR3 nucleotides are TGTGCCTCCCAAGGGGAAAGGTCCTGGATCTACACCTTC. Its protein product is CASQGERSWIYTF.

This clone has only a few counts. The V gene is TRBV27, the J gene TRBJ2-3, with D possibly TRBD2 on 6 matching bases. CDR1 is MNHEY and CDR2 is SMNVEV in the germline V gene (reference sequence). The CDR3 length is 14 residues. The germline V and J ends were trimmed by 6 bases and 3 bases, with 13 bases remaining between them. Here the CDR3 reads CASRLARGTDTQYF. The CDR3, as DNA: TGTGCCAGCAGACTTGCCCGGGGGACAGATACGCAGTATTTT.

The chain recombines TRBV28 with TRBJ2-7; 13 nucleotides align to TRBD2. Trimming at V came to 8 bases and at J to 7 bases, leaving 14 bases not matched to a gene. CDR1 is MDHEN, CDR2 SYDVKM, per germline. CDR3 length equals 16 residues. CDR3 DNA: TGTGCCAGCGGCTCGCCCCTACTAGCGGGGGGGCCGGAGCAGTACTTC. Residues: CASGSPLLAGGPEQYF.

This chain's CDR3 is CASNAGGTEAFF. The CDR3 DNA is TGTGCCAGCAATGCGGGAGGTACTGAAGCTTTCTTT. The V gene is TRBV7-9, the J gene TRBJ1-1, with D uncertain. CDR1 SEHNR and CDR2 FQNEAQ come from the germline V gene (reference sequence). The CDR3 contains 12 residues. V gave up 7 bases and J gave up 5 bases, with 11 bases separating them.

The CDR3, as DNA: TGTGCCTACCTCGGAGAGACCCAGTACTTC. It is translated as CAYLGETQYF. The rearrangement joins TRBV30 to TRBJ2-5; unclear D gene. With 7 bases removed from V and 4 bases from J, the gap between germline ends came to 7 bases. Germline lookup yields CDR1 GTSNPN and CDR2 SVGIG (reference sequence). The CDR3 spans 10 residues.

The chain links TRBV18 to TRBJ1-1; D not certain. CDR1 and CDR2 (germline): KGHSH, LQKENI. V was trimmed by 3 bases and J by 4 bases, leaving 3 bases between them. The CDR3 contains 11 residues. This CDR3 reads CASSPGTEAFF. The CDR3 DNA reads TGTGCCAGCTCACCGGGCACTGAAGCTTTCTTT.

The rearrangement joins TRBV7-2 to TRBJ1-1, with TRBD1 as a possible D gene (5 bases). Trimming took 6 bases from V and 3 from J, leaving 11 bases between them. The CDR3 consists of 13 residues. The germline V gene encodes CDR1 SGHTA and CDR2 FQGNSA. The CDR3 DNA is TGTGCCAGCAGACAGGACGTGTACACTGAAGCTTTCTTT. It codes for CASRQDVYTEAFF.

J is TRBJ2-7 and V is TRBV5-6; D unresolved. The germline CDR1 and CDR2 sequences are SGHDT and YYEEEE. Trimming pared 0 bases from V and 0 bases from J, leaving 10 bases between. CDR3 length equals 15 residues. This chain's CDR3 is CASSLEPTSSYEQYF. CDR3 DNA sequence: TGTGCCAGCAGCTTGGAACCCACCTCCTCCTACGAGCAGTACTTC.